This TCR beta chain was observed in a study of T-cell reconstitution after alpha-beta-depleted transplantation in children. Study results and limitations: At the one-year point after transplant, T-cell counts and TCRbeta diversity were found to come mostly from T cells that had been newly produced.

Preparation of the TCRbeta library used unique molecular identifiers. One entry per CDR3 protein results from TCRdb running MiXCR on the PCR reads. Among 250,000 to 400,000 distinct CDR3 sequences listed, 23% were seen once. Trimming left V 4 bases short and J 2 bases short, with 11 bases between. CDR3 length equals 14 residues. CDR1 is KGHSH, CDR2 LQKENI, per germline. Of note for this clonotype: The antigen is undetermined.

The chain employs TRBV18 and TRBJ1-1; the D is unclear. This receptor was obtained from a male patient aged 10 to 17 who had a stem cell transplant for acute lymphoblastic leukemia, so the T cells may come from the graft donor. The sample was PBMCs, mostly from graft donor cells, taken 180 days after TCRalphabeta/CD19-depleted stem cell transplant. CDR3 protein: CASSRPGRNTEAFF. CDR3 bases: TGTGCCAGCTCACGACCGGGCCGTAACACTGAAGCTTTCTTT.